The 15 T cell receptor beta chains in this list originate from one sample, sequenced in a study of T-cell reconstitution after alpha-beta-depleted transplantation in children. A TCRbeta library incorporating unique molecular identifiers was prepared. TCRdb processed the PCR reads anew with MiXCR; each CDR3 protein has one entry. The sample shows over 45,000 distinct CDR3 sequences, 40% to 45% of them seen only once. Specimen: PBMCs, mostly from graft donor cells, collected 360 days after TCRalphabeta/CD19-depleted stem cell transplant. Every receptor here comes from a male patient aged 10 to 17 who had a stem cell transplant for acute lymphoblastic leukemia, so the T cells may come from the graft donor.

J is TRBJ2-7 and V is TRBV4-1; possibly TRBD1 or TRBD2 for D (5 bases each). Germline V gene sequence: CDR1 MGHRA, CDR2 YSYEKL. V dropped 1 base and J dropped 2 bases, with 12 bases sitting between them. CDR3 length equals 15 residues. CDR3 amino acids: CASSQGQGPPYEQYF. In DNA form, the CDR3 reads TGCGCCAGCAGCCAAGGTCAGGGACCACCCTACGAGCAGTACTTC.

CDR3 in amino acids: CASSATANTEAFF. Written as DNA, the CDR3 is TGTGCCAGCAGTGCGACAGCGAACACTGAAGCTTTCTTT. The rearrangement uses TRBV6-1 and TRBJ1-1; D perhaps matches TRBD1 (5 bases). This CDR3 contains 13 residues. The V gene's germline CDR1 is MNHNS and CDR2 SASEGT. V gave up 4 bases and J gave up 1 base, with 7 bases separating them.

The chain has TRBV21-1 and TRBJ2-3; the table gives TRBD1 as D, unverified against the DNA. TRBV21-1 is flagged as a pseudogene. CDR3 length: 16 amino acids. The CDR3 DNA reads as TGTGCCAGCAGCCCACGGACAGGGCCGGGCACAGATACGCAGTATTTT. Translation: CASSPRTGPGTDTQYF.

This chain links TRBV9 with TRBJ2-7, with 7 bases aligning to TRBD1. This CDR3 has 13 amino acids. Germline CDR1 is SGDLS and CDR2 is YYNGEE. V lost 3 bases to trimming and J lost 5 bases; unmatched junction nucleotides: 5. The CDR3 DNA is TGTGCCAGCAGCGCGTCTCAGGGGGACGAGCAGTACTTC. This sequence encodes CASSASQGDEQYF. The whole variable domain, remainder taken from reference TRBV9 and TRBJ2-7, is DSGVTQTPKHLITATGQRVTLRCSPRSGDLSVYWYQQSLDQGLQFLIQYYNGEERAKGNILERFSAQQFPDLHSELNLSSLELGDSALYFCASSASQGDEQYFGPGTRLTVT.

This clonotype has a handful of counts. The rearrangement uses TRBV6-1 and TRBJ2-7, with 9 bases that match TRBD1. Germline V CDR1 and CDR2: MNHNS, SASEGT. The CDR3 totals 14 residues. Germline trimming cut 7 bases from V and 6 bases from J; bases unmatched to any gene: 10. CDR3 region: CASIAGQGLREQYF. Here the CDR3 DNA reads TGTGCCAGCATCGCGGGACAGGGTTTGCGCGAGCAGTACTTC.

The rearrangement uses TRBV20-1 and TRBJ2-1, with D uncertain. CDR3 length equals 18 residues. Germline CDR1 reads DFQATT; CDR2 reads SNEGSKA (reference sequence). Trimming shortened V by 2 bases and J by 3 bases, and 23 bases separated the two germline ends. CDR3 bases: TGCAGTGCTAGACCCCGGCCGAGGTTTCAGTCTTTCTACAATGAGCAGTTCTTC. Protein sequence: CSARPRPRFQSFYNEQFF.

The chain joins TRBV4-3 to TRBJ2-1, with 9 bases identical to TRBD1. The junction had 3 bases not matched to a gene; V was cut back by 0 bases and J by 6 bases. The germline V gene encodes CDR1 LGHNA and CDR2 YSLEER. The CDR3 loop spans 15 amino acids. The CDR3 reads CASSQDGGQGNEQFF. The CDR3 DNA is TGCGCCAGCAGCCAAGATGGGGGACAGGGCAATGAGCAGTTCTTC.

The rearrangement uses TRBV7-9 and TRBJ2-7; D unresolved. Germline V gene sequence: CDR1 SEHNR, CDR2 FQNEAQ (reference sequence). V gave up 6 bases and J gave up 3 bases, with 15 bases separating them. This CDR3 contains 14 residues. CDR3 nucleotides: TGTGCCAGCAGTCAACTGGGCATCAACTACGAGCAGTACTTC. Residues: CASSQLGINYEQYF.

The CDR3 region has the DNA TGTGCCAGCACCTCCCGGGAGGGGTGGAGCTCCTACGAGCAGTACTTC. Its protein is CASTSREGWSSYEQYF. The chain uses TRBV11-2 and TRBJ2-7, with 8 bases matching TRBD2. With V trimmed by 7 bases and J by 0 bases, 11 bases remained unmatched. Germline V gene sequence: CDR1 SGHAT, CDR2 FQNNGV. The CDR3 is made up of 16 amino acids.

This clonotype appeared a few times. The CDR3 sequence is CASSLLGEQFF. Here the CDR3 DNA reads TGTGCCAGCAGCTTGCTAGGAGAGCAGTTCTTC. This chain connects TRBV5-8 to TRBJ2-1; D gene unclear. Germline lookup yields CDR1 SGHTS and CDR2 YDEGEE. This CDR3 region has 11 residues. V was pared by 1 base and J by 10 bases, with 6 bases between.

This clonotype showed up many times. V and J are TRBV12-3 or TRBV12-4 and TRBJ2-2; D not certain. The CDR3 covers 12 residues. V lost 1 base, J lost 3 bases, and 0 bases lay in between. The CDR3 DNA sequence: TGTGCCAGCAGTTTAGACACCGGGGAGCTGTTTTTT. It encodes CASSLDTGELFF.

The genes are TRBV9 and TRBJ1-1; D might be TRBD1 (6 bases). The V gene's germline CDR1 is SGDLS and CDR2 YYNGEE. The ends were cut back, 3 bases at V and 4 bases at J, with 13 bases in the middle. The CDR3 contains 14 residues. This CDR3 reads CASSASGTPTEAFF. Written as DNA, the CDR3 is TGTGCCAGCAGCGCCAGCGGGACACCCACTGAAGCTTTCTTT.

The rearrangement links TRBV28 to TRBJ2-1, with 7 bases lining up with TRBD2. The CDR3 runs 15 residues. Germline-derived CDR1 and CDR2 are MDHEN and SYDVKM. V shed 5 bases, J shed 6 bases, and the junction held 10 bases outside the gene matches. Here the CDR3 DNA reads TGTGCCAGCAGTCACCTAATTACTAGCGCCAATGAGCAGTTCTTC. Protein sequence: CASSHLITSANEQFF.

The chain carries TRBV7-2 and TRBJ2-7; 12 nucleotides line up with TRBD2. Germline V gene sequence: CDR1 SGHTA, CDR2 FQGNSA. Germline trimming cut 5 bases from V and 4 bases from J; bases unmatched to any gene: 12. The CDR3 is made up of 17 amino acids. The DNA for the CDR3 is TGTGCCAGCAGCAGGGACAGGGTACTAGCGGGGGGTTACGAGCAGTACTTC. Amino acids: CASSRDRVLAGGYEQYF.

This clonotype appeared a few times. The chain has TRBV5-6 and TRBJ1-1, with a tentative D call TRBD1 (6 bases). CDR1 and CDR2 (germline): SGHDT, YYEEEE. This CDR3 is 18 amino acids long. Trimming pared 4 bases from V and 4 bases from J, leaving 26 bases between. CDR3 DNA sequence: TGTGCCAGCAGCCCACTAGAGAACAGGGAAGACCCCCTCACTGAAGCTTTCTTT. Translation: CASSPLENREDPLTEAFF.